This is a list of T cell receptor beta chains from one sample in a study of human T cells and chemical hapten exposure. TCRdb processed the RACE reads anew with MiXCR; each CDR3 protein has one entry. The sample has 95,000 to 150,000 distinct CDR3 sequences, about 11% seen once; the top ten hold roughly 2.3%. The sample was whole blood, taken in connection with sensitization to the hapten diphenylcyclopropenone (DPC). Every receptor here comes from a woman aged 50 to 65 with alopecia areata. Some clones in this sample may be carry-over from other donors' samples. CDR3s leave out the opening cysteine and the closing phenylalanine or tryptophan.

V	J	CDR3
TRBV4-2	TRBJ1-2	ASSPRSGQSRGRRDYGYT
TRBV7-2	TRBJ2-3	ASSLGLLAGWTDTQY
TRBV2	TRBJ1-2	ASRRQGAYGYT
TRBV24-1	TRBJ2-5	ATSESGRPETQY
TRBV7-9	TRBJ2-3	ASSTGGEYTQY
TRBV6-2/TRBV6-3	TRBJ1-5	ASSWTAYSNQPQH
TRBV4-3	TRBJ2-5	ASSAGVRETQY
TRBV7-2	TRBJ1-1	ASSFRQGTEAF
TRBV6-5	TRBJ2-1	ASTTSGSFNEQF
TRBV7-9	TRBJ2-1	ASGAGF
TRBV4-3	TRBJ2-3	ASSQDRAGIITDTQY
TRBV7-2	TRBJ1-5	ASSPTGPQPQH
TRBV25-1	TRBJ2-2	ASSEFVLGELF
TRBV5-1	TRBJ2-3	ASSAGTSAPTDTQY
TRBV4-3	TRBJ2-6	ASSQDRSGANVLT
TRBV7-2	TRBJ2-3	ASSLLGRDTQY
TRBV28	TRBJ2-7	ASSRMGYEQY
TRBV27	TRBJ1-1	ATSPGAETEAF
TRBV6-1	TRBJ2-3	ASSEGTGDTQY
TRBV3-1	TRBJ2-3	ASSPRAGGKGADTQY
TRBV6-5	TRBJ2-3	ASGRGPDTQY
TRBV28	TRBJ2-2	ASGILTTGELF
TRBV3-1	TRBJ2-7	ASSQGLAGGAEYEQY
TRBV12-3/TRBV12-4	TRBJ1-1	ASSLARHTEAF
TRBV6-6	TRBJ2-7	ASSYPGDGRYEQY
TRBV18	TRBJ2-7	ASSPLPYEQY
TRBV25-1	TRBJ1-1	ASSHRGMNTEAF
TRBV3-1	TRBJ2-1	ASSPTGEGEQF
TRBV28	TRBJ2-7	ASSCTRGVRTY
TRBV5-6	TRBJ1-4	ASSLVGEGGEKLF